This T cell receptor beta chain was documented in a study of shared clonotypes between healthy human individuals. Investigators divided CD4+ cells into CD45RA+ naive and CD45RA-negative memory subsets. Overall study findings and caveats: Few donors restricted represented genetic and exposure-history diversity.

As regards this clone: Its matching antigen is unknown.

The repertoire was sequenced with immunoSEQ multiplex PCR; TCRdb's copy has only in-frame clones and lacks some. The data show hundreds of thousands of clones, roughly 70% seen once. The CDR3 runs to 15 residues. Germline lookup yields CDR1 SNHLY and CDR2 FYNNEI. Losses at the gene ends were 7 bases for V and 4 bases for J; bases not matched to a gene: 9. Input material: memory CD4+ T cells sorted from blood. As to subset: CD45RA-negative fraction. This sequence was found in a man younger than 45 in good health. The chain is built from TRBV2 and TRBJ1-2; 10 positions agree with TRBD1. In nucleotides, the CDR3 is TGTGCCAGCACCCTAAGACAGGGGGCCTTCTATGGCTACACCTTC. Its protein is CASTLRQGAFYGYTF.